This TCR beta chain was captured in a study of T cells in Graves' hyperthyroidism and ophthalmopathy. RNA transcripts yielded amplified TCR beta CDR3 regions. With the HTBI primer set, the TCR CDR3 went through a first round of RT-PCR. Each CDR3 protein gets one entry after TCRdb re-called the multiplex PCR reads with MiXCR. The sample lists about 52,000 distinct CDR3 sequences, approximately 48% seen once, with roughly a tenth in the top ten. Germline V gives CDR1 SGHVS, CDR2 FQNEAQ. This CDR3 comprises 12 residues. A note on this clonotype: One junction end disagrees with the germline gene, perhaps due to a read error.

The TCR sequence derives from a woman in her forties or fifties with Graves' ophthalmopathy. Source material: blood. V gene TRBV7-8 combines with J gene TRBJ2-6; perhaps TRBD1 as D (5 bases). The CDR3 DNA follows: TGTGCCAGCAGCTTAGACAGGAACACTGAAGCTTTC. It specifies CASSLDRNTEAF.